The 14 T cell receptor beta chains listed next were all sequenced from one sample in a study of Ad26.COV2.S vaccination and SARS-CoV-2 variants. TCRdb's copy holds only in-frame clones and misses some; the assay was immunoSEQ multiplex PCR. The profile covers 300,000 to 500,000 clones, with 75% to 90% appearing a single time and 3.5% taken by the ten largest. Treatment specified: some 20 received Ad26.COV2.S at low or high dose, single or two shots; 5 received placebo; per-sample allocation not given. Sampling happened 63 days after the first vaccine or placebo injection. Sequencing was performed on peripheral blood, taken in a trial of Ad26.COV2.S vaccine versus placebo. The receptor source for this set is a person between 18 and 65 years old who received the Ad26.COV2.S COVID-19 vaccine or a placebo.

This rearrangement joins TRBV28 to TRBJ2-1; no clear D. Germline loops: CDR1 MDHEN, CDR2 SYDVKM. The V gene lost 2 bases and the J gene lost 1 base, with 12 bases spanning the gap. The CDR3 extends over 16 amino acids. The CDR3, as DNA: TGTGCCAGCAGTTTAGGTGGAGACCCTTCCTACAATGAGCAGTTCTTC. Protein: CASSLGGDPSYNEQFF.

Notes on this clone: At one of its ends the junction is not consistent with the germline gene, which may arise from a read error. V is TRBV5-1 and J is TRBJ1-2, with D maybe TRBD1 (6 bases). Germline CDR1 and CDR2: SGHRS and YFSETQ. The CDR3 spans 15 residues. The CDR3, as DNA: TGCGCCAGCAACCCGGTGTCCGGACAGTCACTAGGCCGGCACTTC. Translation: CASNPVSGQSLGRHF.

The rearrangement joins TRBV9 to TRBJ1-4; D unclear. Trimming stripped 3 bases from V and 0 bases from J, with 6 bases between. The CDR3 extends over 14 amino acids. CDR1 is SGDLS, CDR2 YYNGEE, per germline. CDR3: CASSETTTNEKLFF. CDR3 in DNA: TGTGCCAGCAGCGAAACAACAACTAATGAAAAACTGTTTTTT.

The V call is TRBV27, the J call TRBJ1-2, with D possibly matching TRBD1 (5 bases). The germline V gene encodes CDR1 MNHEY and CDR2 SMNVEV (reference sequence). Trimming removed 1 base at V and 6 bases at J, with 12 bases between. This CDR3 is built from 14 residues. In nucleotides, the CDR3 is TGTGCCAGCAGTTTATGGCAGGGTAGACATGGCTACACCTTC. Protein product: CASSLWQGRHGYTF.

This chain joins TRBV7-9 and TRBJ1-1; D is unclear. The length of the CDR3 is 15 residues. Germline V gives CDR1 SEHNR, CDR2 FQNEAQ (reference sequence). V was trimmed by 3 bases and J by 1 base, leaving 12 bases between them. The CDR3 DNA is TGTGCCAGCAGCTTGTGGACTTCGACGAACACTGAAGCTTTCTTT. Its translation: CASSLWTSTNTEAFF.

The chain employs TRBV5-1 and TRBJ2-5; D is uncertain. The V gene's germline CDR1 is SGHRS and CDR2 YFSETQ. This CDR3 has 14 amino acids. V was trimmed by 0 bases and J by 0 bases, leaving 6 bases between them. The CDR3 nucleotides read TGCGCCAGCAGCTTGGAGTGGTACCAAGAGACCCAGTACTTC. Protein: CASSLEWYQETQYF. The full variable domain, its missing parts supplied by reference TRBV5-1 and TRBJ2-5, is KAGVTQTPRYLIKTRGQQVTLSCSPISGHRSVSWYQQTPGQGLQFLFEYFSETQRNKGNFPGRFSGRQFSNSRSEMNVSTLELGDSALYLCASSLEWYQETQYFGPGTRLLVL.

V usage is TRBV28 and J usage is TRBJ1-1; D perhaps matches TRBD1 (6 bases). V was shortened by 6 bases and J by 9 bases, with 14 bases between the two germline ends. The CDR3 has 12 residues. The V gene's germline CDR1 is MDHEN and CDR2 SYDVKM. The CDR3 loop reads CASRVGTIQAFF. The CDR3 coding sequence is TGTGCCAGCAGGGTCGGGACAATCCAAGCTTTCTTT.

The J gene is TRBJ2-7, the V gene TRBV5-1; TRBD1 matches 8 bases. Germline CDR1 SGHRS, CDR2 YFSETQ. The junction had 5 bases not matched to a gene; V was cut back by 4 bases and J by 2 bases. This CDR3 is built from 14 residues. In DNA form, the CDR3 reads TGCGCCAGCAGCCCGGACAGGGACCCCTACGAGCAGTACTTC. This gives the protein CASSPDRDPYEQYF.

V usage is TRBV10-3 and J usage is TRBJ1-2, with D possibly being TRBD1 (6 bases). The V gene lost 3 bases and the J gene lost 3 bases, with 11 bases spanning the gap. The CDR3 is made up of 14 amino acids. Germline lookup yields CDR1 ENHRY and CDR2 SYGVKD. CDR3 loop: CAISDKQGDYGYTF. The CDR3 DNA follows: TGTGCCATCAGTGATAAACAGGGAGACTATGGCTACACCTTC.

V and J are TRBV7-9 and TRBJ1-1; 7 bases align to TRBD1. The CDR3 has 13 amino acids. Trimming at V came to 1 base and at J to 10 bases, leaving 6 bases not matched to a gene. Germline values: CDR1 SEHNR, CDR2 FQNEAQ (reference sequence). In DNA, the CDR3 is TGTGCCAGCAGCTTAGTAGGGGGCGTTGGAGCTTTCTTT. Its translation: CASSLVGGVGAFF.

This clone is a singleton in its sample. This chain joins TRBV29-1 and TRBJ1-1; maybe TRBD1 (5 bases). CDR3 length: 14 residues. Germline lookup yields CDR1 SQVTM and CDR2 ANQGSEA. With 3 bases removed from V and 0 bases from J, the gap between germline ends came to 11 bases. The CDR3 nucleotides read TGCAGCGTTGACGGGGCAGGGATGAACACTGAAGCTTTCTTT. Amino acid sequence: CSVDGAGMNTEAFF.

This clone was seen once. This chain joins TRBV6-1 and TRBJ2-7, with 8 bases lining up with TRBD2. CDR1 and CDR2 (germline): MNHNS, SASEGT. This CDR3 region has 15 residues. The junction had 5 bases not matched to a gene; V was cut back by 1 base and J by 3 bases. The CDR3 sequence: CASSEEGGGNYEQYF. The CDR3 coding sequence is TGTGCCAGCAGTGAAGAGGGCGGGGGGAACTACGAGCAGTACTTC.

This chain joins TRBV19 and TRBJ2-3, with D perhaps matching TRBD1 (5 bases). V dropped 3 bases and J dropped 4 bases, with 14 bases sitting between them. Germline V gene sequence: CDR1 LNHDA, CDR2 SQIVND (reference sequence). This CDR3 comprises 15 residues. The CDR3 nucleotides read TGTGCCAGTAGTATGGAGACAGTGCCCTCAGATACGCAGTATTTT. It encodes CASSMETVPSDTQYF.

This sequence joins TRBV7-2 and TRBJ1-6; 8 positions match TRBD1. There are 15 residues in the CDR3. V was pared by 2 bases and J by 10 bases, with 7 bases of the junction left unmatched. Germline values: CDR1 SGHTA, CDR2 FQGNSA. CDR3: CASSLNTGGDSPLHF. Here the CDR3 DNA reads TGTGCCAGCAGCTTAAATACAGGGGGGGACTCACCCCTCCACTTT.